Given below is one TCR beta chain in context. Which antigen it targets is not known. Base qualities are missing; no much larger clone stands one base away. This sample was taken from a study of blood T cell repertoires in COVID-19 (dated by TCRdb to 2018 to 2020). In terms of the full investigation: Samples from collaborators originated in the United States, Italy and Spain and spanned both the acute and convalescent phases of COVID-19. Where available, HLA class I and class II types were taken from metadata supplied by the sample provider and were not determined by assay-based typing. Samples came from the ongoing ImmuneRACE study (first 160 participants) plus 1,254 subjects from 6 global collaborators. Deeply sampled blood TCRbeta repertoires from subjects exposed to, actively infected with, or recovered from COVID-19 were included in the dataset. The material from the prospective study consisted of cDNA or gDNA derived from T cells, B-cell-depleted T cells, or PBMCs. A de-identified subject ID, COVID-19 status, age in years and sex were almost always included in the sample metadata. The repertoires were made available in a free public database intended to serve as a resource for research on the immune response to SARS-CoV-2. Findings and caveats that apply to the study as a whole: Clinical and demographic metadata were provided uncurated, with the amount varying by source and participant.

Sequences SGHRS (CDR1) and YFSETQ (CDR2) are obtained from the germline V gene. The CDR3 goes from the cysteine to the phenylalanine over 15 residues. CDR3 DNA only is kept here, 45 bases in frame from base 1. The V end loses 1 base and the J end loses 0 bases, and a stretch of 10 bases separates them. The immunoSEQ Assay, a bias-controlled multiplex PCR, was used to amplify TCRbeta CDR3 regions from genomic DNA. The study's own analysis went as follows. The number of nucleated cells in each sample was estimated from the amplification of reference gene primers within the assay. To quantify the absolute abundance of each unique TCRbeta CDR3 rearrangement, sequence reads were collapsed and filtered. For each sample, productive Simpson clonality was calculated as the square root of Simpson's diversity index over productive rearrangements. TCRdb took this table from immuneACCESS and kept in-frame rearrangements with V and J called. Such tables lack part of the clones; where checked against another copy, unresolved V genes explain under half of the gap, and the rest is unexplained. V, J and clone size are those of that table, while D and trimming were read from the DNA. The sample yields about 74,000 clones; 88% were counted once. The ten largest clonotypes hold roughly 2.1% of the sample.

The collaborating institutions used their own protocols to collect whole blood in K2EDTA tubes. For TCRbeta analysis, collaborators shipped samples as frozen whole blood, isolated PBMCs, or DNA extracted from either of those sample types. This sequence uses TRBV5-1 and TRBJ1-1; possibly the D gene is TRBD1, per 5 matching bases. This clonotype was sampled from a woman older than 75 with active or convalescent COVID-19. The specimen was peripheral blood. The DNA reads as follows: TGCGCCAGCAGCTTGAGGGGCGGAATGAACACTGAAGCTTTCTTT. Its translation reads: CASSLRGGMNTEAFF.